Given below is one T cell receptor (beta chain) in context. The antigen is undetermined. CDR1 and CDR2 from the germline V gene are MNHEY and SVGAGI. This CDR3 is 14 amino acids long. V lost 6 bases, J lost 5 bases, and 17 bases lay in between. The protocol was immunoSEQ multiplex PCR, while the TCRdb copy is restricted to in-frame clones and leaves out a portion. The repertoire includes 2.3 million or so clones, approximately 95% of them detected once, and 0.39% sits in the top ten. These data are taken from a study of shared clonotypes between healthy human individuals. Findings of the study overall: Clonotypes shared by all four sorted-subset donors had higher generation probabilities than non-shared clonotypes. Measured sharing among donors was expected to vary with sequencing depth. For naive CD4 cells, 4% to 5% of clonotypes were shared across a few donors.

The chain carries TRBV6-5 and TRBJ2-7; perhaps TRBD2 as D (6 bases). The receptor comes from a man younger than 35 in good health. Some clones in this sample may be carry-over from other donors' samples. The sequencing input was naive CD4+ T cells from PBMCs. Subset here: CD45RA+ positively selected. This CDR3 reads CASRPPQRAHEQYF. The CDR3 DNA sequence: TGTGCCAGCAGGCCCCCGCAGCGGGCGCACGAGCAGTACTTC.